This record looks at one T cell receptor gamma chain sequence and its context. The record originates from a study of intestinal T cells in coeliac disease. For each case, the template was genomic DNA from ten roughly 4.6-µm formalin-fixed paraffin-embedded scrolls. The samples were fully anonymised formalin-fixed paraffin-embedded duodenal biopsies left over from diagnostic use. The CDR3 is 12 residues long. Using 200 to 250 ng of biopsy DNA, TRG was amplified with LymphoTrack primers. TCRdb called clones anew from the multiplex PCR reads with CATT. The data contain more than 650 gamma-chain clones, 49% of them seen just once; the ten biggest clones take up 16%.

What was sequenced was a duodenal biopsy. This sequence originates from a human donor with celiac disease. The V gene call reads TRGV10; no J gene was called. TRGV10 is placed among ORFs of uncertain function. CDR3 amino acids: CAASGHFHPLFF. The CDR3 DNA follows: TGTGCTGCGAGTGGTCATTTCCACCCCCTTTTTTTT.